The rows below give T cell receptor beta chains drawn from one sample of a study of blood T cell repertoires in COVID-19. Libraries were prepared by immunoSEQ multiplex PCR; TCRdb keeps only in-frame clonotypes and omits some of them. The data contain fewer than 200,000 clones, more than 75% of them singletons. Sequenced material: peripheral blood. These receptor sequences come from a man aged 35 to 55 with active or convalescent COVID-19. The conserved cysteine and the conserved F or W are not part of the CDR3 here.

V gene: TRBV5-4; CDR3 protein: ASSLLPGRDSPLH
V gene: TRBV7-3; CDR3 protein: ASSLGGGINEQF
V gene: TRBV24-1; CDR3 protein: ATAQTNNEQF
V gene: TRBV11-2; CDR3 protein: ASSRQGGDYEQY
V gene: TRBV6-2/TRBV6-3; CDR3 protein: ASSFPGDQPQH
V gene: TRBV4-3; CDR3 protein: ASSLQGMNTEAF
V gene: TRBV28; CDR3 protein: ASKVAGDLFKLF
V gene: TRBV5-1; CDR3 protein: ASSIGTGGRQETQY
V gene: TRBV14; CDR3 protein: ASSHGGAGDTQY
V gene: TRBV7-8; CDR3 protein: ASRRTGGNHGYT
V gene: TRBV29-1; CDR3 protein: SVVGQYSYEQY
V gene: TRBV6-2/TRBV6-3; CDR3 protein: ASSYGTSGGAYEQY
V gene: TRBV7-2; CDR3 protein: ASSLALAGVFGDTQY
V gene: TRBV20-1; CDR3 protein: SASGRVIPNEKLF
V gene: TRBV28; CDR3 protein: ASSKPRTGAGNEKLF
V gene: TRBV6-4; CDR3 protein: ASSATGDFNEQF
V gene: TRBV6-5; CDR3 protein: ASSQSRAAGHGYT
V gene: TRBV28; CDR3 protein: ASSFGGSTDTQY
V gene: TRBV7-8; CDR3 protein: ASSHRTSGAGDTQY
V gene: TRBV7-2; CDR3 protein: ASSRTPVAANSDYNEQF
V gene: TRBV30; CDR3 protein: AWSVPRPSFYEQY
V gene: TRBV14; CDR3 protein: ASSQVGGNEKLF
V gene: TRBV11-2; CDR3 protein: ASSLHWSLAADQETQY
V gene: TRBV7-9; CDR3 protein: ASTDLYRSQETQY
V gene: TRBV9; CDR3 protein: ASSVGLEEQETQY
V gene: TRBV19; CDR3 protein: ATGGGLDYGYT
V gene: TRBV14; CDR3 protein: ASSQTGFGEQF
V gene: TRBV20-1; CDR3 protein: SASLTEPQH
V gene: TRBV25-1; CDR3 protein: ASRETGQKNTEAF
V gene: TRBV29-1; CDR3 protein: SAREGPSGTYEQY
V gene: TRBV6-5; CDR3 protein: ASSPDNSNQPQH
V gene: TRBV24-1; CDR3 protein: ATSDGRGLSGELF
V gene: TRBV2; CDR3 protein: ASRETGPNYGYT
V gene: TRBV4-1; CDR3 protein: ASSQDRQGGQPQH
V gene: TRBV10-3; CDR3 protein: AIRPHRDQETQY
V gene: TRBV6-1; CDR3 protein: ASTAGNRQF
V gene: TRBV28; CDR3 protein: ASSFGDRVGSSYNEQF
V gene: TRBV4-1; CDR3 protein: ASSQEWSGMDTQY
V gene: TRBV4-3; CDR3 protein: ASSPRDYRTDTQY
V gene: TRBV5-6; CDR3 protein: ASSLVGRGPETLSYEQY
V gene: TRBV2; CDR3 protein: ASSEARRGTGELF
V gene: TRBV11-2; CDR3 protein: ASRPTSGPWGEQF
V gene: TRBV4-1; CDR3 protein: ASSQAPPAGANYEQY
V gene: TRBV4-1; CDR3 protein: ASSHPGLAGGELF
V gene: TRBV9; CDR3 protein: ASSATSGGELF
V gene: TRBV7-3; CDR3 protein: ASSPTDSSDSPLH
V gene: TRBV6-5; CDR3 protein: ASSRTYSNQPQH
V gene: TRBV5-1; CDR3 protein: ASSWSGSSSEAF
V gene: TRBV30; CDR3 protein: AWSVFFLAGENNEQF
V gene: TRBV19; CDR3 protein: ASSINSGGSSYNEQF
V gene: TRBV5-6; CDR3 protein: ASSPRAGESHEQY
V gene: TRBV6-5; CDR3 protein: ASLGSGREAF
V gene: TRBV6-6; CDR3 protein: ASSGPGGTEAF
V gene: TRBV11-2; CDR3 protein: ASSPPLSYVTQY
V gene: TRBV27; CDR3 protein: ASSRTEGNYGYT